This TCR beta chain was identified in a study of CD8 T cells in Susac syndrome. Study-wide findings and caveats: The CD4+ T cell repertoires in Susac syndrome were not clonally expanded.

Random hexamers were used to reverse transcribe roughly 0.45 to 1 ug of RNA. TCRdb passed the immunoSEQ multiplex PCR reads through MiXCR, listing each CDR3 protein once. The sample has 150,000 to 180,000 distinct CDR3 sequences; approximately 95% are singletons. The authors negatively isolated CD8+ and CD4+ T cells and FACS-enriched TEMRA cells. Comment on this clonotype: Its antigen is not identified.

The germline gives CDR1 DFQATT, CDR2 SNEGSKA (reference sequence). The CDR3 covers 17 residues. V lost 3 bases and J 1 base, leaving 21 bases between the germline ends. The material sequenced was CD4+ T cells from PBMCs. The clonotype originates from a human donor with Susac syndrome. The gene calls are TRBV20-1 and TRBJ1-2; tentatively, D is TRBD1 (5 bases). CDR3 nucleotides: TGCAGTGCTAGGACCTGGGCCGCCGGGACGGTTAACTATGGCTACACCTTC. Its protein product is CSARTWAAGTVNYGYTF.